The 22 T cell receptor beta chains in this list originate from one sample, sequenced in a study of cytomegalovirus exposure and HLA in healthy donors. With 60 Vbeta and 13 Jbeta primers, the PCR was carried out. The table came from immunoSEQ multiplex PCR; TCRdb's copy has only in-frame clones and leaves some out. The sample has 20,000 to 30,000 clones, 70% seen once. Sequencing was performed on PBMCs. The receptors stem from a woman aged 45-60 years in good health and CMV-seronegative.

This clone was found a few times. The rearrangement joins TRBV5-1 to TRBJ2-7; D is unresolved. V lost 2 bases to trimming and J lost 1 base, with 7 bases between them. The V gene's germline CDR1 is SGHRS and CDR2 YFSETQ. The CDR3 extends over 13 amino acids. The chain's CDR3 is CASSFSPSYEQYF. The CDR3 bases are TGCGCCAGCAGCTTTAGCCCGTCCTACGAGCAGTACTTC.

This chain joins TRBV5-1 and TRBJ2-1, with 8 nucleotides matching TRBD1. The CDR3 has 14 residues. V was pared by 3 bases and J by 6 bases, with 5 bases of the junction left unmatched. Germline CDR1 is SGHRS and CDR2 is YFSETQ. CDR3 sequence: CASSSGQAPNEQFF. The CDR3, as DNA: TGCGCCAGCAGCTCGGGACAGGCGCCCAATGAGCAGTTCTTC.

The J gene is TRBJ2-7, the V gene TRBV6-9, with 9 bases that match TRBD2. Germline V gives CDR1 MNHGY, CDR2 SVAAGI. This CDR3 comprises 16 residues. The V and J ends lost 2 bases and 5 bases, in that order; junction bases with no gene match: 10. CDR3 residues: CASSYGAGGPGHEQYF. In DNA, the CDR3 is TGTGCCAGCAGTTATGGGGCGGGAGGGCCAGGACACGAGCAGTACTTC.

A single count supports this clone. The chain uses TRBV27 and TRBJ1-1; maybe TRBD1 (5 bases). CDR1 is MNHEY, CDR2 SMNVEV, per germline (reference sequence). This CDR3 contains 14 residues. The ends were cut back, 2 bases at V and 5 bases at J, with 12 bases in the middle. CDR3 sequence reads: CASSLVGVGTEAFF. CDR3 DNA sequence: TGTGCCAGCAGTTTAGTAGGGGTAGGGACTGAAGCTTTCTTT.

The CDR3, as DNA: TGCAGCGTTCTTGGACAGACCTACGAGCAGTACTTC. As protein: CSVLGQTYEQYF. The chain joins TRBV29-1 to TRBJ2-7; tentative D call: TRBD1 (6 bases). This CDR3 has 12 residues. V lost 5 bases and J lost 2, with 10 bases in between. In germline, CDR1 is SQVTM, CDR2 ANQGSEA.

The V call is TRBV15, the J call TRBJ2-2; D is unresolved. Trimming cost V 6 bases and J 13 bases, with 18 bases left between them. Germline V gene sequence: CDR1 LNHNV, CDR2 YYDKDF (reference sequence). This CDR3 spans 13 amino acids. The CDR3 DNA reads TGTGCCACCAGTAATCCTCCACCAGGCCCGCTGTTTTTT. It encodes CATSNPPPGPLFF.

On this clone itself: At one of its ends the junction is not consistent with the germline gene, which may arise from a read error. The rearrangement joins TRBV5-1 to TRBJ1-2; TRBD1 is a possible D gene (6 bases). Germline CDR1 reads SGHRS; CDR2 reads YFSETQ. The CDR3 sequence is 15 residues long. CDR3 bases: TGCGCCAGCAGCTTGATGGTCGGTATTGGGGGCGAGGGGATCTTC. The encoded protein is CASSLMVGIGGEGIF.

The gene calls are TRBV28 and TRBJ1-2; TRBD1 matches at 9 bases. The CDR3 contains 15 residues. Germline-derived CDR1 and CDR2 are MDHEN and SYDVKM. Germline trimming cut 4 bases from V and 2 bases from J; bases unmatched to any gene: 5. The CDR3 loop is CASSSGQGKNYGYTF. The DNA for the CDR3 is TGTGCCAGCAGTTCCGGACAGGGGAAGAACTATGGCTACACCTTC.

The CDR3 DNA is TGCAGCGTTGAACAGGGGGCCTACGAGCAGTACTTC. Translation: CSVEQGAYEQYF. The chain links TRBV29-1 to TRBJ2-7; 7 nucleotides line up with TRBD1. CDR1 and CDR2 from the germline V gene are SQVTM and ANQGSEA. The CDR3 extends over 12 amino acids. With V trimmed by 2 bases and J by 2 bases, 0 bases remained unmatched.

The rearrangement links TRBV6-5 to TRBJ1-4; 8 bases match TRBD1. CDR3 size: 15 residues. CDR1 MNHEY and CDR2 SVGAGI come from the germline V gene. J lost 7 bases, V lost 6 bases, and 10 bases had no gene match. The CDR3 DNA sequence: TGTGCCAGCAGACCTCAGGGGGCAAGCGTTGAAAAACTGTTTTTT. Amino acid sequence: CASRPQGASVEKLFF.

This chain uses TRBV4-2 with TRBJ2-2; 7 bases match TRBD2. Germline CDR1 and CDR2: LGHNA and YNFKEQ. Unmatched junction bases numbered 6, after V lost 4 bases and J lost 4 bases. This CDR3 has 15 residues. The CDR3 spells CASSPSGTGTGELFF. The CDR3 DNA is TGTGCCAGCAGCCCGAGCGGGACGGGCACCGGGGAGCTGTTTTTT.

The table lists this clone with a count of one. J is TRBJ2-3 and V is TRBV19; D may be TRBD2 (6 bases). This CDR3 spans 13 amino acids. V was clipped by 5 bases and J by 6 bases, with 12 bases between them. Germline values: CDR1 LNHDA, CDR2 SQIVND (reference sequence). The CDR3: CASSGGMPDTQYF. CDR3 coding DNA: TGTGCCAGTAGTGGCGGGATGCCGGATACGCAGTATTTT.

In its sample, this clone was seen once. This rearrangement joins TRBV7-9 to TRBJ1-1; 9 nucleotides align to TRBD1. In germline, CDR1 is SEHNR, CDR2 FQNEAQ (reference sequence). This CDR3 is built from 16 residues. V dropped 4 bases and J dropped 0; count of bases not matched to a gene: 6. The CDR3 DNA is TGTGCCAGCAGCTCTAACAGGGGGCTGTTGAACACTGAAGCTTTCTTT. Protein: CASSSNRGLLNTEAFF. Complete variable domain (other parts from reference TRBV7-9 and TRBJ1-1): DTGVSQNPRHKITKRGQNVTFRCDPISEHNRLYWYRQTLGQGPEFLTYFQNEAQLEKSRLLSDRFSAERPKGSFSTLEIQRTEQGDSAMYLCASSSNRGLLNTEAFFGQGTRLTVV.

The V gene is TRBV27, the J gene TRBJ2-1; D perhaps matches TRBD2 (5 bases). V was cut by 7 bases and J by 8 bases, with 15 bases left in between. The germline V gene encodes CDR1 MNHEY and CDR2 SMNVEV (reference sequence). The CDR3 is 13 residues long. CDR3 bases: TGTGCCAGCATCCGCGATAGCGATTATGAGCAGTTCTTC. Protein sequence: CASIRDSDYEQFF.

The CDR3 DNA is TGCAGCGCCGAGGTAGATACGCAGTATTTT. Amino acid sequence: CSAEVDTQYF. The chain has TRBV29-1 and TRBJ2-3; D gene ambiguous. This CDR3 contains 10 residues. Trimming stripped 7 bases from V and 5 bases from J, with 7 bases between. Germline values: CDR1 SQVTM, CDR2 ANQGSEA.

The chain links TRBV14 to TRBJ1-1; 12 bases match TRBD1. Trimming took 0 bases from V and 10 from J; bases not matched to a gene: 18. Germline V gives CDR1 SGHDN, CDR2 FVKESK. This CDR3 contains 19 residues. CDR3: CASSQEWFFAGQGASGAFF. CDR3 bases: TGTGCCAGCAGCCAAGAGTGGTTTTTTGCGGGACAGGGGGCCTCCGGAGCTTTCTTT.

The chain links TRBV25-1 to TRBJ1-1; 9 bases map to TRBD1. With V trimmed by 4 bases and J by 0 bases, 9 bases remained unmatched. The CDR3 loop spans 17 amino acids. Germline V lookup: CDR1 MGHDK, CDR2 SYGVNS. CDR3: CASSAGQGFRMNTEAFF. The CDR3 DNA is TGTGCCAGCAGTGCGGGACAGGGATTTCGAATGAACACTGAAGCTTTCTTT. Based on the CDR3 plus reference TRBV25-1 and TRBJ1-1, the full variable domain is EADIYQTPRYLVIGTGKKITLECSQTMGHDKMYWYQQDPGMELHLIHYSYGVNSTEKGDLSSESTVSRIRTEHFPLTLESARPSHTSQYLCASSAGQGFRMNTEAFFGQGTRLTVV.

This chain joins TRBV15 and TRBJ2-7, with a possible D match to TRBD2 (5 bases). Germline CDR1 LNHNV, CDR2 YYDKDF (reference sequence). The CDR3 extends over 13 amino acids. Trimming took 9 bases from V and 8 from J, leaving 20 bases between them. The CDR3 region is CATGGQTFNQQYF. The CDR3 nucleotides are TGTGCCACGGGCGGGCAAACCTTTAACCAGCAGTACTTC.

The CDR3 is CASSMTGGTEAFF. CDR3 DNA: TGTGCCAGTAGTATGACGGGAGGCACTGAAGCTTTCTTT. J is TRBJ1-1 and V is TRBV19, with D unresolved. Trimming left V 3 bases short and J 4 bases short, with 9 bases between. The CDR3 runs 13 residues. CDR1 is LNHDA, CDR2 SQIVND, per germline (reference sequence).

This chain links TRBV29-1 with TRBJ1-2; D not certain. The V gene's germline CDR1 is SQVTM and CDR2 ANQGSEA. The V end lost 4 bases, the J end lost 2 bases, and 8 bases lay between the germline ends. The CDR3 has 12 residues. In DNA form, the CDR3 reads TGCAGCGTTGTCACACCAAACTATGGCTACACCTTC. This translates into CSVVTPNYGYTF.

The CDR3 DNA sequence: TGTGCCAGCAGCTTAAAAGAGGGCGCTGGCTACACCTTC. Encoded protein: CASSLKEGAGYTF. V usage is TRBV7-9 and J usage is TRBJ1-2, with unresolved D. Trimming took 2 bases from V and 7 from J, leaving 11 bases between them. CDR1 is SEHNR, CDR2 FQNEAQ, per germline (reference sequence). This CDR3 is 13 amino acids long.

The rearrangement uses TRBV5-4 and TRBJ1-1; TRBD1 might be the D (6 bases). The germline gives CDR1 SGHNT, CDR2 YYREEE (reference sequence). CDR3 size: 11 residues. V was trimmed by 9 bases and J by 6 bases, leaving 12 bases between them. The CDR3 reads CATLQGAEAFF. CDR3 DNA: TGTGCCACCTTACAGGGAGCTGAAGCTTTCTTT.